This T cell receptor beta chain was recorded in a study of post-analysis software for immune sequencing data. Study in general: Relapsing-remitting, secondary progressive and progressive-relapsing multiple sclerosis courses were included. Study-level results: Samples from one preparation batch, clustered by F measure, grouped strongly together. Controls showed lower frequencies than patients for a few TRBV segments, and TRBV5-6, TRBV5-1 and TRBV20-1 were among these.

Libraries were made from TCR beta cDNA, and they carried unique molecular identifiers. Each sample of roughly 0.95 to 10 million input T cells yielded around 500,000 cDNA molecules, so each molecule approximated one T cell. TCRdb independently ran MiXCR on the PCR reads; one entry per CDR3 protein. The table lists about 770,000 distinct CDR3 sequences, 35% to 55% of them singletons. With regard to this clonotype: The target antigen is unknown.

Deletions cut 4 bases from V and 2 bases from J, with 9 bases between. The CDR3 covers 13 residues. The germline gives CDR1 SEHNR, CDR2 FQNEAQ (reference sequence). The origin of this receptor is a girl aged 5-17 years with multiple sclerosis. The sample comprised blood. The V call is TRBV7-9, the J call TRBJ2-7; no clear D. Written as DNA, the CDR3 is TGTGCCAGCAGCTCGAGATACACCTACGAGCAGTACTTC. It codes for CASSSRYTYEQYF.